The clone carrying this TCR beta chain has more than one count but fewer than ten. The antigen is unknown. The CDR3 extends over 13 amino acids. V was clipped by 4 bases and J by 0 bases, with 6 bases between them. Per germline, CDR1 LNHNV and CDR2 YYDKDF (reference sequence). Absent ophthalmopathy progression within 18 months defined stable Graves' hyperthyroidism. The authors obtained PBMCs from roughly 10 ml of fresh peripheral blood. Amplification yielded TCR beta CDR3 regions, with RNA transcripts as the source. Researchers ran a first-round RT-PCR on the TCR CDR3 using the HTBI primer set. MiXCR, run by TCRdb on the multiplex PCR reads, gives a single entry per CDR3 protein. The sample has 200,000 or so distinct CDR3 sequences, about 17% seen once. The entry originates in a study of T cells in Graves' hyperthyroidism and ophthalmopathy. General study points: From stable hyperthyroidism, ophthalmopathy was separated by a 13 V-J model.

This receptor was obtained from a woman between 45 and 60 years old with Graves' hyperthyroidism. The sample taken for sequencing was blood. J is TRBJ1-2 and V is TRBV15; D call uncertain. The CDR3 protein is CATSMVPNYGYTF. The CDR3 DNA reads TGTGCCACCAGCATGGTTCCTAACTATGGCTACACCTTC.